This entry describes one T cell receptor beta chain. These data belong to a study of shared clonotypes between healthy human individuals. Authors' data handling: ImmunoSEQ only sent back junction sequences with no quality scores, so filtering was done differently. Sequencing used immunoSEQ multiplex PCR; TCRdb keeps in-frame clones, though not all of them. The DNA was the basis for D and trimming; V, J and clone size are from that table. The table records hundreds of thousands of clones, about nine tenths of them present only once. The material sequenced was memory CD8+ T cells sorted from blood. Subset specified: CD45RO+ cells pooled with CCR7-negative TemRA cells. This sequence originates from a man aged 18 to 29 in good health.

CDR3 protein: CASSVDPREGNEQFF. In DNA, the CDR3 is TGTGCCAGCAGCGTAGATCCGAGAGAAGGCAATGAGCAGTTCTTC. The chain has TRBV9 and TRBJ2-1; D is undetermined. The length of the CDR3 is 15 residues. Looked up from germline, CDR1 is SGDLS and CDR2 is YYNGEE. V was clipped by 0 bases and J by 6 bases, with 13 bases between them.